The 20 T cell receptor beta chains in this list originate from one sample, sequenced in a study of blood T cell repertoires in COVID-19. Profiled with immunoSEQ multiplex PCR; TCRdb holds only in-frame clones, not every one. This table holds 300,000 to 350,000 clones, roughly 90% found once. The sample consisted of peripheral blood. The receptor source for this set is a young woman with COVID-19, enrolled during active disease.

The V gene is TRBV6-1, the J gene TRBJ2-6; 8 bases are a match to TRBD1. V dropped 3 bases and J dropped 2; count of bases not matched to a gene: 3. The CDR3 consists of 16 residues. Germline loops: CDR1 MNHNS, CDR2 SASEGT. DNA for the CDR3: TGTGCCAGCAGTGAGAGACAGGGGCCTGGGGCCAACGTCCTGACTTTC. Translation: CASSERQGPGANVLTF.

V usage is TRBV3-1 (or the pseudogene TRBV3-2) and J usage is TRBJ2-7, with a tentative D call TRBD2 (6 bases). The V and J ends lost 10 bases and 4 bases respectively, with 17 bases between them. Germline values: CDR1 LGHDT, CDR2 YNNKEL (reference sequence). The CDR3 is made up of 13 amino acids. This chain's CDR3 is CATKEGPGYEQYF. CDR3 nucleotide sequence: TGTGCCACCAAGGAGGGGCCCGGTTACGAGCAGTACTTC.

The chain couples TRBV18 to TRBJ1-3, with D unresolved. The V gene's germline CDR1 is KGHSH and CDR2 LQKENI. The CDR3 is 13 residues long. Trimming pared 4 bases from V and 6 bases from J, leaving 10 bases between. CDR3 sequence: CASSQAEENTIYF. CDR3 bases: TGTGCCAGCTCACAAGCCGAGGAAAACACCATATATTTT.

This clone appeared a single time. The CDR3 bases are TGTGCCAGCAGTGTTGGGACAGGGTACCAAGAGACCCAGTACTTC. Its translation: CASSVGTGYQETQYF. This rearrangement joins TRBV2 to TRBJ2-5; 9 nucleotides match TRBD1. Germline CDR1 SNHLY, CDR2 FYNNEI. V was pared by 4 bases and J by 0 bases, with 3 bases of the junction left unmatched. This CDR3 comprises 15 residues. The entire variable domain, with the rest obtained from reference TRBV2 and TRBJ2-5, is as follows: EPEVTQTPSHQVTQMGQEVILRCVPISNHLYFYWYRQILGQKVEFLVSFYNNEISEKSEIFDDQFSVERPDGSNFTLKIRSTKLEDSAMYFCASSVGTGYQETQYFGPGTRLLVL.

The chain joins TRBV28 to TRBJ2-3; D uncertain. This CDR3 comprises 11 residues. V was trimmed by 4 bases and J by 6 bases, leaving 5 bases between them. Germline assignment: CDR1 MDHEN and CDR2 SYDVKM. The CDR3 coding sequence is TGTGCCAGCAGTTACGGGGATACGCAGTATTTT. Its translation: CASSYGDTQYF.

This clone was observed a single time. J is TRBJ2-2 and V is TRBV5-4; no clear D. Germline lookup yields CDR1 SGHNT and CDR2 YYREEE (reference sequence). V was cut by 2 bases and J by 3 bases, with 5 bases left in between. CDR3 length: 13 residues. CDR3 DNA: TGTGCCAGCAGCTTCTCAGACACCGGGGAGCTGTTTTTT. This translates into CASSFSDTGELFF.

This clone was seen just once. This chain links TRBV11-2 with TRBJ2-3; no reliable D call. Trimming cost V 3 bases and J 2 bases, with 12 bases left between them. Per germline, CDR1 SGHAT and CDR2 FQNNGV. The length of the CDR3 is 15 residues. CDR3 bases: TGTGCCAGCAGCTTTTTTTCCTACCCCACAGATACGCAGTATTTT. It is translated as CASSFFSYPTDTQYF.

This chain uses TRBV30 with TRBJ1-2; 7 nucleotides align to TRBD1. The CDR3 has 13 amino acids. Germline V gives CDR1 GTSNPN, CDR2 SVGIG (reference sequence). The ends lost 0 bases at V and 7 bases at J; junction bases unmatched: 5. The CDR3 coding sequence is TGTGCCTGGAGTGTAGCCAGGGGGTTTGGCTACACCTTC. This gives the protein CAWSVARGFGYTF.

The chain employs TRBV10-3 and TRBJ1-2; 8 nucleotides line up with TRBD1. CDR3 length: 13 residues. V shed 5 bases and J 7 bases; nucleotides not matched to a gene: 6. Germline V gene sequence: CDR1 ENHRY, CDR2 SYGVKD. DNA of the CDR3: TGTGCCATCAGTTCGGACAGGGAAGGTGGCTACACCTTC. Its protein product is CAISSDREGGYTF.

The gene calls are TRBV7-3 and TRBJ1-1, with a tentative D call TRBD1 (5 bases). There are 14 residues in the CDR3. Germline CDR1 SGHTA, CDR2 FQGTGA. V lost 2 bases and J 4 bases, leaving 11 bases between the germline ends. CDR3 protein: CASSLDSRGTEAFF. The CDR3 DNA sequence: TGTGCCAGCAGCTTAGACAGCCGAGGCACTGAAGCTTTCTTT.

The rearrangement links TRBV29-1 to TRBJ2-5; 8 nucleotides align to TRBD1. The CDR3 sequence is 17 residues long. V was pared by 3 bases and J by 2 bases, with 14 bases of the junction left unmatched. CDR1 SQVTM and CDR2 ANQGSEA come from the germline V gene. The CDR3 region is CSVEGQGAKTYQETQYF. CDR3 DNA: TGCAGCGTTGAGGGGCAGGGGGCAAAGACATATCAAGAGACCCAGTACTTC.

V and J are TRBV7-9 and TRBJ2-1, with 8 bases matching TRBD2. CDR3 size: 13 residues. Germline V CDR1 and CDR2: SEHNR, FQNEAQ (reference sequence). The V segment lost 5 bases and the J segment 8 bases; nucleotides outside the gene matches: 5. CDR3 sequence: CASSLPGGDEQFF. CDR3 DNA: TGTGCCAGCAGCCTGCCCGGGGGGGATGAGCAGTTCTTC.

The chain links TRBV27 to TRBJ2-1, with 13 bases lining up with TRBD2. The CDR3 extends over 19 amino acids. With 1 base clipped from V and 0 bases from J, the junction kept 6 bases outside the gene matches. Germline lookup yields CDR1 MNHEY and CDR2 SMNVEV (reference sequence). Here the CDR3 DNA reads TGTGCCAGCAGTTTATTGGGACTAGCGGGGAAGAGCTCCTACAATGAGCAGTTCTTC. It is translated as CASSLLGLAGKSSYNEQFF.

About this clone itself: Other DNA sequences in this specimen translate into the identical CDR3. The rearrangement uses TRBV19 and TRBJ1-5; D is unresolved. Trimming took off 1 base at V and 0 bases at J, with 7 bases between the two ends. Germline V lookup: CDR1 LNHDA, CDR2 SQIVND (reference sequence). The CDR3 has 15 amino acids. The CDR3 reads CASSIAPYSNQPQHF. The CDR3 DNA sequence: TGTGCCAGTAGTATAGCCCCGTATAGCAATCAGCCCCAGCATTTT.

For this clone: Sequence at one end of the junction differs from germline and may be a read error. The chain joins TRBV27 to TRBJ1-2; TRBD1 might be the D (6 bases). This CDR3 has 11 residues. Germline CDR1 and CDR2: MNHEY and SMNVEV (reference sequence). CDR3 amino acids: CASSAWTELFF. The CDR3 nucleotides read TGTGCCAGCAGCGCATGGACAGAACTTTTCTTC.

The CDR3 spells CASSQGGLAGGENEQFF. CDR3 nucleotide sequence: TGTGCCAGCAGCCAAGGCGGACTAGCGGGAGGGGAGAATGAGCAGTTCTTC. This chain uses TRBV3-1 (or the pseudogene TRBV3-2) with TRBJ2-1, with TRBD2 identical over 15 bases. Germline V lookup: CDR1 LGHDT, CDR2 YNNKEL (reference sequence). The length of the CDR3 is 17 residues. V shed 1 base, J shed 7 bases, and the junction held 5 bases outside the gene matches.

This rearrangement joins TRBV10-3 to TRBJ2-5; 9 bases map to TRBD1. The CDR3 sequence is 16 residues long. The V segment lost 1 base and the J segment 5 bases; nucleotides outside the gene matches: 8. The germline CDR1 and CDR2 sequences are ENHRY and SYGVKD. Written as DNA, the CDR3 is TGTGCCATCAGTGAGTACGTGACAGGGGGTGCGGAGACCCAGTACTTC. It codes for CAISEYVTGGAETQYF.

The V gene is TRBV12-3 or TRBV12-4, the J gene TRBJ1-2; 7 positions match TRBD1. The J segment lost 4 bases and the V segment lost 6 bases, leaving 2 bases of the junction unmatched. The CDR3 has 12 amino acids. The CDR3 DNA reads TGTGCCAGCAGACGGGACAGCTATGGCTACACCTTC. This gives the protein CASRRDSYGYTF.

Turning to this clone: Other DNA sequences in the sample encode the same CDR3. The chain joins TRBV10-3 to TRBJ1-2; 8 nucleotides line up with TRBD1. J gave up 6 bases and V 0 bases, and 0 bases lay outside the gene matches. Germline loops: CDR1 ENHRY, CDR2 SYGVKD. The CDR3 loop spans 13 amino acids. CDR3 protein: CAISESTGDGYTF. CDR3 in DNA: TGTGCCATCAGTGAGTCGACAGGGGATGGCTACACCTTC.

The chain recombines TRBV7-9 with TRBJ2-1, with a weak D call TRBD2 (7 bases). The CDR3 consists of 15 residues. V was pared by 5 bases and J by 12 bases, with 23 bases between. Germline V lookup: CDR1 SEHNR, CDR2 FQNEAQ (reference sequence). The CDR3 DNA sequence: TGTGCCAGCAGCCATGGGAGGGGGTTAGCGGATCGGCAGTTCTTC. Protein: CASSHGRGLADRQFF.